This T cell receptor beta chain originates from a study of blood T cell repertoires in COVID-19. Study-level information: From the United States, Italy and Spain came samples of acute and convalescent COVID-19. T cells, B-cell-depleted T cells, or PBMCs supplied cDNA or gDNA.

In the original processing: By means of reference gene primer amplification, nucleated cell counts were estimated. Libraries were prepared by immunoSEQ multiplex PCR; TCRdb keeps only in-frame clonotypes and omits some of them. V and J calls and clone size are as listed in that table; D and trimming were resolved from the DNA. The repertoire holds roughly 190,000 clones, with around 87% as singletons. Germline CDR1 reads LGHNA; CDR2 reads YNFKEQ. The CDR3 length is 16 residues. Trimming left V 0 bases short and J 4 bases short, with 15 bases between. The sequenced sample consisted of peripheral blood. The source is a woman older than 75 in a cohort sampled during active or convalescent COVID-19. The V and J genes are TRBV4-2 and TRBJ1-2; TRBD1 might be the D (5 bases). The CDR3 DNA reads as TGTGCCAGCAGCCAAGACGCTGGGGCCCAACTCTATGGCTACACCTTC. Amino acids: CASSQDAGAQLYGYTF.